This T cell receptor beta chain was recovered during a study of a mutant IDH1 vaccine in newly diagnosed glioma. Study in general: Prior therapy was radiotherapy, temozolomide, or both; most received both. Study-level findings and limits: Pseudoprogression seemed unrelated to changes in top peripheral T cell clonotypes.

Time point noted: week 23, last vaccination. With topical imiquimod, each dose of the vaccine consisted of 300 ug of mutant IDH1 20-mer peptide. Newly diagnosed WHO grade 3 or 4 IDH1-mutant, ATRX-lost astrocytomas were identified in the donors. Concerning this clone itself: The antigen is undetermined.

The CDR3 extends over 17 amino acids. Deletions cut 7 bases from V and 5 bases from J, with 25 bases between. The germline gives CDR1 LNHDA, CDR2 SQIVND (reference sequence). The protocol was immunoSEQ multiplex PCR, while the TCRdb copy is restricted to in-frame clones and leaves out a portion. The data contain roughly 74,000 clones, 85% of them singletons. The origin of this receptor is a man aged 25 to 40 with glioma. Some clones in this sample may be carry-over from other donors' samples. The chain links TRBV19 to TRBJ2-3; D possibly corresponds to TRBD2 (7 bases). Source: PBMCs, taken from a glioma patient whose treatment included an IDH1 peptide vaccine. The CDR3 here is CASTSWGGGGSGDTQYF. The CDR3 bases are TGTGCCAGTACCTCGTGGGGGGGGGGCGGTTCGGGAGATACGCAGTATTTT. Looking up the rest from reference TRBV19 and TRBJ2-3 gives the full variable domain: DGGITQSPKYLFRKEGQNVTLSCEQNLNHDAMYWYRQDPGQGLRLIYYSQIVNDFQKGDIAEGYSVSREKKESFPLTVTSAQKNPTAFYLCASTSWGGGGSGDTQYFGPGTRLTVL.